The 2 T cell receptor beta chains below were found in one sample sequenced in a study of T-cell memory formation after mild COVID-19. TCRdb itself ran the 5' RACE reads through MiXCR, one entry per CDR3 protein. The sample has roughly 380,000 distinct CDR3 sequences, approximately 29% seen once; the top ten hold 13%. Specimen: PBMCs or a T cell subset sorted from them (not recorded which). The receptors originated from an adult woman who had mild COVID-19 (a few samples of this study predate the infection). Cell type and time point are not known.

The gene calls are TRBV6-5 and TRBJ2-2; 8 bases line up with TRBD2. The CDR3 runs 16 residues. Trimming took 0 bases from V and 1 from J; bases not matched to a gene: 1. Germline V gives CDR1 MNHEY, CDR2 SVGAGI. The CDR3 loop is CASSYSRGGNTGELFF. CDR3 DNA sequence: TGTGCCAGCAGTTACTCCCGGGGGGGGAACACCGGGGAGCTGTTTTTT.

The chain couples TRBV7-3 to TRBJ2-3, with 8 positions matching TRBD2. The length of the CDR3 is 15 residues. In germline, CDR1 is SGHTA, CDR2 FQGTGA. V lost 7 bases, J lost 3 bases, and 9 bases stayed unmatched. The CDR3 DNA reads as TGTGCCAGCACCTTCTCGGGAGGGCCAACAGATACGCAGTATTTT. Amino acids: CASTFSGGPTDTQYF. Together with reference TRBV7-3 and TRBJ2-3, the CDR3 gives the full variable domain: GAGVSQTPSNKVTEKGKYVELRCDPISGHTALYWYRQSLGQGPEFLIYFQGTGAADDSGLPNDRFFAVRPEGSVSTLKIQRTERGDSAVYLCASTFSGGPTDTQYFGPGTRLTVL.